The clone carrying this T cell receptor beta chain was seen only a few times. TCRdb redid the calling of the 5' RACE reads with MiXCR, one entry per CDR3 protein. This table holds about 160,000 distinct CDR3 sequences, 9.3% found once. This entry is derived from a study of T cells after yellow fever vaccination. The CDR3 length is 12 residues. Looked up from germline, CDR1 is SGHDT and CDR2 is YYEEEE. Trimming removed 2 bases at V and 8 bases at J, with 7 bases between. J is TRBJ2-2 and V is TRBV5-6; the D is unclear. The clonotype was recovered from a man aged 18-30 years who received the YFV17D yellow fever vaccine. Sequencing was performed on CD8+ T cells sorted from PBMCs, taken 45 days after the yellow fever booster vaccination. CDR3 loop: CASSFTKGELFF. CDR3 DNA: TGTGCCAGCAGCTTCACTAAAGGGGAGCTGTTTTTT. Full variable domain (rest looked up from reference TRBV5-6 and TRBJ2-2): DAGVTQSPTHLIKTRGQQVTLRCSPKSGHDTVSWYQQALGQGPQFIFQYYEEEERQRGNFPDRFSGHQFPNYSSELNVNALLLGDSALYLCASSFTKGELFFGEGSRLTVL.